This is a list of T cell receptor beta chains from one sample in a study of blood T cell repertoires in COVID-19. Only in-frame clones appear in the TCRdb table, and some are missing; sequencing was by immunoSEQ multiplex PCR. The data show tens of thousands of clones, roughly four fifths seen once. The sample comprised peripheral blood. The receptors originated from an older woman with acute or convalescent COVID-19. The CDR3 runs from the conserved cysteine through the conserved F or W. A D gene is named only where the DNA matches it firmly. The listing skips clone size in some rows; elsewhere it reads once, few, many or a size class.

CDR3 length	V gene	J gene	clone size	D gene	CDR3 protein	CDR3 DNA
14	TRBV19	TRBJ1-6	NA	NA	CASSTQGTNSPLHF	TGTGCCAGTAGTACCCAGGGAACCAATTCACCCCTCCACTTT
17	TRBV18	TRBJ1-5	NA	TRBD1	CASSPPRDSPQWGPQHF	TGTGCCAGCTCACCGCCCCGGGACAGCCCCCAATGGGGGCCCCAGCATTTT
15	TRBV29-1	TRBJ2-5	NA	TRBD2	CSSTTSGGRKETQYF	TGCAGCTCAACGACTAGCGGGGGGCGCAAAGAGACCCAGTACTTC
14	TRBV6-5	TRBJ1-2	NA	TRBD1	CASRLGQGNYGYTF	TGTGCCAGCAGACTAGGACAGGGAAACTATGGCTACACCTTC
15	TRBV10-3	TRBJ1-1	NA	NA	CAISPDRPLNTEAFF	TGTGCCATCAGCCCCGACAGGCCACTTAACACTGAAGCTTTCTTT
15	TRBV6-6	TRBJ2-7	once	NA	CASSQGGRLFHEQYF	TGTGCCAGCAGTCAGGGCGGGCGCCTATTCCACGAGCAGTACTTC
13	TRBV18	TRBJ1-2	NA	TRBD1	CASSPTGGYGYTF	TGTGCCAGCTCCCCGACAGGGGGCTATGGCTACACCTTC
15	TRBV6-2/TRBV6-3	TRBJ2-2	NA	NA	CASSSPLPNTGELFF	TGTGCCAGCAGTTCCCCTCTACCGAACACCGGGGAGCTGTTTTTT
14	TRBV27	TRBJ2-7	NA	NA	CASGLMGGGYEQYF	TGTGCCAGCGGATTGATGGGCGGCGGGTACGAGCAGTACTTC
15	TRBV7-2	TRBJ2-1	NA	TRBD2	CASSWGLVSYNEQFF	TGTGCCAGCAGCTGGGGACTAGTCTCCTACAATGAGCAGTTCTTC
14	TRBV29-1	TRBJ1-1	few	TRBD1	CSVYRGTVNTEAFF	TGCAGCGTTTACAGGGGAACCGTAAACACTGAAGCTTTCTTT
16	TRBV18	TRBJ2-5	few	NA	CASSPMISQSQETQYF	TGTGCCAGCTCACCAATGATTTCCCAGTCCCAAGAGACCCAGTACTTC
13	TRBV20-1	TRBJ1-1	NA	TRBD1	CSASTGGITEAFF	TGCAGTGCTAGTACAGGGGGCATCACTGAAGCTTTCTTT
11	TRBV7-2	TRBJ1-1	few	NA	CASSRAYEAFF	TGTGCCAGCAGCCGAGCCTATGAAGCTTTCTTT
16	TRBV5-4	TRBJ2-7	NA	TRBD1	CASSLSRDRLFYEQYF	TGTGCCAGCAGCTTGTCGCGGGACAGGCTTTTCTACGAGCAGTACTTC
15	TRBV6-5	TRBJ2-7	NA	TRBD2	CASRVSGGTSYEQYF	TGTGCCAGCAGGGTTAGCGGGGGGACATCCTACGAGCAGTACTTC
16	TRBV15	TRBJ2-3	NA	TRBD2	CATSITSGGVRDTQYF	TGTGCCACCAGCATAACTAGCGGGGGGGTGAGAGATACGCAGTATTTT
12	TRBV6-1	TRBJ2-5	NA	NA	CASSEGGETQYF	TGTGCCAGCAGTGAAGGCGGAGAGACCCAGTACTTC
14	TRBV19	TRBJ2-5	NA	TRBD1	CASSTQGAGETQYF	TGTGCCAGTAGTACCCAGGGGGCAGGGGAGACCCAGTACTTC
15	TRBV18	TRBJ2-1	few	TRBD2	CASSLTGTSSNEQFF	TGTGCCAGCTCCCTGACCGGGACTAGTAGTAATGAGCAGTTCTTC
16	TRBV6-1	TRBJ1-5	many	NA	CASSEVGTNSNQPQHF	TGTGCCAGCAGTGAAGTCGGGACAAATAGCAATCAGCCCCAGCATTTT
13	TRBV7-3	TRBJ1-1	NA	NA	CASRSTSGTEAFF	TGTGCCAGCAGGTCAACTAGTGGAACTGAAGCTTTCTTT
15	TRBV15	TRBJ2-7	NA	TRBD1	CATSRDVGQGDEQYF	TGTGCCACCAGCAGAGATGTCGGGCAGGGGGACGAGCAGTACTTC
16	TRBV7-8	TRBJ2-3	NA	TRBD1	CASSLGQGGFTDTQYF	TGTGCCAGCAGCTTGGGACAGGGGGGATTCACAGATACGCAGTATTTT
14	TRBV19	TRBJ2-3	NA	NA	CASSIGGGTDTQYF	TGTGCCAGTAGTATAGGAGGGGGAACAGATACGCAGTATTTT
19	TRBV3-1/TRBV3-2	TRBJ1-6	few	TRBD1	CASSRQGTRVSSYNSPLHF	TGTGCCAGCAGCCGACAGGGCACGCGTGTGAGCTCCTATAATTCACCCCTCCACTTT
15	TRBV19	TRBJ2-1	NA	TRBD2	CASTLAGPNYNEQFF	TGTGCCAGTACCTTAGCGGGGCCGAACTACAATGAGCAGTTCTTC
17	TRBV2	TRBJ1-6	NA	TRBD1	CASSEDRASGGSSPLHF	TGTGCCAGCAGTGAAGATCGGGCGTCAGGGGGATCTTCACCCCTCCACTTT
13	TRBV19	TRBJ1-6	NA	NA	CASSVTGNSPLHF	TGTGCCAGTAGTGTAACAGGGAATTCACCCCTCCACTTT
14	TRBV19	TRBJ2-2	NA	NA	CASSRGTNTGELFF	TGTGCCAGTAGTAGAGGAACGAACACCGGGGAGCTGTTTTTT
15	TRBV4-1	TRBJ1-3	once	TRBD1	CASSPRGLFGNTIYF	TGCGCCAGCAGCCCGAGGGGGCTCTTTGGAAACACCATATATTTT
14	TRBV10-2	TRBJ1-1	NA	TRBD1	CASSRQGTGTEAFF	TGCGCCAGCAGCCGACAGGGGACGGGCACTGAAGCTTTCTTT
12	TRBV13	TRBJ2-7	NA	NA	CASSSVSYEQYF	TGTGCCAGCAGCTCCGTCTCCTACGAGCAGTACTTC
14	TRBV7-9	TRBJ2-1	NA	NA	CASSPLRADNEQFF	TGTGCCAGCAGCCCGCTGAGGGCGGACAATGAGCAGTTCTTC
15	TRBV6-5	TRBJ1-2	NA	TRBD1	CASSISTGGAYGYTF	TGTGCCAGCAGTATTTCAACAGGGGGCGCCTATGGCTACACCTTC
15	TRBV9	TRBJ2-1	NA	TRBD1	CASSAGQGTYNEQFF	TGTGCCAGCAGCGCGGGACAGGGGACCTACAATGAGCAGTTCTTC
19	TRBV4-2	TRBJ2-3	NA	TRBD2	CASSQGSGGFPSSTDTQYF	TGTGCCAGCAGCCAAGGTAGCGGGGGATTCCCTTCTAGCACAGATACGCAGTATTTT
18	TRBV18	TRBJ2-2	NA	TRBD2	CASSPVLAGGTNTGELFF	TGTGCCAGCTCACCAGTACTAGCGGGGGGAACCAACACCGGGGAGCTGTTTTTT
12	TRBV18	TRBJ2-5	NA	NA	CASSPIQETQYF	TGTGCCAGCTCACCAATACAAGAGACCCAGTACTTC
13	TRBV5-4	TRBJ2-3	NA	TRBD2	CASSLTGGDTQYF	TGTGCCAGCAGCCTTACGGGGGGAGATACGCAGTATTTT
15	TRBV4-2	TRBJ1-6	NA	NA	CASSQEKGYNSPLHF	TGTGCCAGCAGCCAAGAGAAGGGGTATAATTCACCCCTCCACTTT
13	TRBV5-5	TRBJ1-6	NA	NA	CASSLQANSPLHF	TGTGCCAGCAGCTTGCAGGCTAACTCACCCCTCCACTTT
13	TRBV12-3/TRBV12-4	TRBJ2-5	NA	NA	CASSLLGGETQYF	TGTGCCAGCAGTTTACTGGGAGGTGAGACCCAGTACTTC
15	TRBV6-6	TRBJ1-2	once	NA	CASSLGAGANYGYTF	TGTGCCAGCAGTTTGGGGGCGGGAGCTAACTATGGCTACACCTTC
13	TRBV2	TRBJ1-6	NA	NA	CARGDTLGTPLHF	TGTGCCAGGGGGGACACCCTAGGGACACCCCTCCACTTT
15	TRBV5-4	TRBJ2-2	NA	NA	CASSLPMTATGELFF	TGTGCCAGCAGCTTGCCCATGACAGCCACCGGGGAGCTGTTTTTT
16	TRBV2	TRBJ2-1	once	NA	CASSETRGATYNEQFF	TGTGCCAGCAGTGAAACTCGCGGGGCAACCTACAATGAGCAGTTCTTC
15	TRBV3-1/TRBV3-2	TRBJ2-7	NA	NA	CASSPSWTEEYEQYF	TGTGCCAGCAGCCCCTCTTGGACTGAGGAGTACGAGCAGTACTTC